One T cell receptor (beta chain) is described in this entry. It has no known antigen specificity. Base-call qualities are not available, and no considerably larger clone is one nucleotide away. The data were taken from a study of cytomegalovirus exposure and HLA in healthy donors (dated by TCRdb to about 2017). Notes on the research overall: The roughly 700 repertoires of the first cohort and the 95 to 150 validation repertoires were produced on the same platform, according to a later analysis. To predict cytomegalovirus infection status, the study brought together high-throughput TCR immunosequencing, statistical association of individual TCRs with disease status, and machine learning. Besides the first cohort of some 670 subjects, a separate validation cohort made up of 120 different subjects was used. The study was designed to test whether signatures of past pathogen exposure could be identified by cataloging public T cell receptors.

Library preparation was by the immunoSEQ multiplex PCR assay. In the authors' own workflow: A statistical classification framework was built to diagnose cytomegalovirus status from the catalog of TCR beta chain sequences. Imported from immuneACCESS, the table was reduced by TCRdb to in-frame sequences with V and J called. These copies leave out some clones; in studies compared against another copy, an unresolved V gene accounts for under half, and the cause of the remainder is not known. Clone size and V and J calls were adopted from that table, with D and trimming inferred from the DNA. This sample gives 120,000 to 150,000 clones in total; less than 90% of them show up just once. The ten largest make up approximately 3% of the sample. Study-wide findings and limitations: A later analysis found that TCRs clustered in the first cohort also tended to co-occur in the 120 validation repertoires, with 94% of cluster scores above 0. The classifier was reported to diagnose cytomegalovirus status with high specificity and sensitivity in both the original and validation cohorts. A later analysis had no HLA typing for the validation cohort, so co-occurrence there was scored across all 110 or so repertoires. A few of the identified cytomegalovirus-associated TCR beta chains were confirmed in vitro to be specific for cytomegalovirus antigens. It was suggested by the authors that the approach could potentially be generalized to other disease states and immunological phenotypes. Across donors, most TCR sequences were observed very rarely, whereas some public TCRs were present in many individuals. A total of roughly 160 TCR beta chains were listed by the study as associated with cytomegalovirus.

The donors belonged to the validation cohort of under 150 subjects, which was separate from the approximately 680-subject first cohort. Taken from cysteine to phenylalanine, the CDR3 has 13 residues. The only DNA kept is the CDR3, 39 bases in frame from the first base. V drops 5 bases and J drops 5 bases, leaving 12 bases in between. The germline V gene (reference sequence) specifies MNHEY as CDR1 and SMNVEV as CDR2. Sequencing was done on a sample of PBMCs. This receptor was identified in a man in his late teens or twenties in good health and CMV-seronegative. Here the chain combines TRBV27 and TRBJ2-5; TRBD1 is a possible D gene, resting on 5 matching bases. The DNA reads TGTGCCAGCAGTGTTCAGGGTCCCGAGACCCAGTACTTC. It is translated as CASSVQGPETQYF.